This TCR beta chain was sequenced for a study of T cells in Graves' hyperthyroidism and ophthalmopathy. RNA transcripts provided the source from which TCR beta CDR3 regions were amplified. Primed by the HTBI set, a first-round RT-PCR was run on the TCR CDR3. Each CDR3 protein gets one entry after TCRdb re-called the multiplex PCR reads with MiXCR. Among 250,000 to 300,000 distinct CDR3 sequences listed, 13% were seen once. This clonotype has more than one count but fewer than ten. The V gene's germline CDR1 is MNHEY and CDR2 SMNVEV (reference sequence). Trimming removed 5 bases from V and 6 bases from J, with 16 bases in between. CDR3 length: 14 residues.

The origin of this receptor is a woman under 40 with Graves' hyperthyroidism that later progressed to Graves' ophthalmopathy. This chain links TRBV27 with TRBJ1-2; D not resolved. Sequencing input: blood. The CDR3 protein is CASSVNPAPHGYTF. CDR3 sequence (DNA): TGTGCCAGCAGTGTCAACCCTGCGCCGCATGGCTACACCTTC.